This TCR beta chain stems from a study of Graves' ophthalmopathy and Graves' hyperthyroidism. Turning to the study itself: A follow-up of 18 months without ophthalmopathy meant that hyperthyroidism was stable.

Study-level points and caveats: At 65% to 71% sensitivity and 72.22% specificity, the model predicted progression of the ophthalmopathy.

TCR beta CDR3 amplification used RNA transcripts. The library came from an HTBI-primed first-round RT-PCR and a second-round multiplex PCR. TCRdb re-called the multiplex PCR reads with MiXCR, one entry per CDR3 protein. The data hold some 1.1 million distinct CDR3 sequences, with roughly two fifths observed a single time. This CDR3 has 14 residues. J gave up 3 bases and V 5 bases, and 10 bases lay outside the gene matches. The germline V gene encodes CDR1 DFQATT and CDR2 SNEGSKA (reference sequence). As for this clonotype: Its antigen is still unknown.

The sequencing input was peripheral blood or thyroid tissue (not recorded which). This chain joins TRBV20-1 and TRBJ2-7; TRBD1 agrees at 7 bases. The receptor was isolated from an adult man with Graves' hyperthyroidism. The CDR3 loop reads CSAQQSRGNYEQYF. The CDR3, as DNA: TGCAGTGCTCAGCAATCCAGGGGGAACTACGAGCAGTACTTC.